This TCR beta chain comes out of a study of T cell repertoires in cytomegalovirus infection. Study details: Evidence of both CMV infection and a matching HLA type came from public TCR beta signatures. General observations from the study: People with CMV and the relevant HLA were identified by cumulative public TCR beta family frequency. CMV-specific TCR beta clonotypes restricted by HLA-C dominated the ex vivo response.

Comment on this clonotype: Its antigen remains unidentified.

MiXCR was run by TCRdb on the reads, yielding one entry per CDR3 protein. The table has more than 350,000 distinct CDR3 sequences, 31% seen once; the top ten hold 12% to 15%. V was pared by 0 bases and J by 7 bases, with 12 bases between. The length of the CDR3 is 13 residues. The germline gives CDR1 GTSNPN, CDR2 SVGIG (reference sequence). The chain carries TRBV30 and TRBJ1-1; perhaps TRBD1 as D (5 bases). The sequence derives from a human donor in good health (CMV status not recorded). Some clones in this sample may be carry-over from other donors' samples. Sequencing was done on a sample of PBMCs. The CDR3 DNA is TGTGCCTGGAGTGTAAACAGGTTGGGTGAAGCTTTCTTT. Residues: CAWSVNRLGEAFF.